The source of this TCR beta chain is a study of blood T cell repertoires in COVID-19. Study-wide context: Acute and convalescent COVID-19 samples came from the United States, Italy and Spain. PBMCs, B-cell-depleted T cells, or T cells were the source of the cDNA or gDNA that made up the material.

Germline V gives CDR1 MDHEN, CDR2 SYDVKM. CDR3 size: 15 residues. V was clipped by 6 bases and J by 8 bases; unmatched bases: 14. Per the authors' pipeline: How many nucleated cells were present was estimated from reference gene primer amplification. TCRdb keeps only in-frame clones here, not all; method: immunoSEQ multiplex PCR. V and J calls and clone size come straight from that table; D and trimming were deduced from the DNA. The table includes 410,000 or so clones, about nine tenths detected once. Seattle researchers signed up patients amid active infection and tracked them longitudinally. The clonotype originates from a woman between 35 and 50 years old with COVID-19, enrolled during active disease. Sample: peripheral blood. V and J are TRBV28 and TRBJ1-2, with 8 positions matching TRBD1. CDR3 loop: CASSSYDRGLSGYTF. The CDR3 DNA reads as TGTGCCAGCAGCTCTTACGACAGGGGACTGTCCGGCTACACCTTC.